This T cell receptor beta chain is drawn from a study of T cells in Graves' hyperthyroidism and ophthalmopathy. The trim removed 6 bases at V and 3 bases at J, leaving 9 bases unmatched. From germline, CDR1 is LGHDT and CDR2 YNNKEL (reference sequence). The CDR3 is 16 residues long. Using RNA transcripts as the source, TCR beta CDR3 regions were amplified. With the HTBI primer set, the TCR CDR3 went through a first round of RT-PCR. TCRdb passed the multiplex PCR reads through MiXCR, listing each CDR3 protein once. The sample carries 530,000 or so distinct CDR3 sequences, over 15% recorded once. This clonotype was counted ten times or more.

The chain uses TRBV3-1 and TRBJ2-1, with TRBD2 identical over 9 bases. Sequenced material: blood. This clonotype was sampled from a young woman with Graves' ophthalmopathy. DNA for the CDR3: TGTGCCAGCAGGGGACAAGCGGGGGGATACTACAATGAGCAGTTCTTC. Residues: CASRGQAGGYYNEQFF.